The rows below give T cell receptor beta chains drawn from one sample of a study of blood T cell repertoires in COVID-19. The repertoire was sequenced with immunoSEQ multiplex PCR; TCRdb's copy has only in-frame clones and lacks some. The table shows a few hundred thousand clones, with approximately 92% occurring only once. Sequencing was performed on PBMCs or T cells enriched from blood (not recorded which). The source of these receptors is a woman aged 18-35 years in a cohort exposed to, infected with or recovered from COVID-19 (not recorded which). CDR3s include the opening cysteine and the closing phenylalanine or tryptophan. The D gene is left open where the match is weak. The size of a clone is reported for some rows only, either as once, few or many, or as a class for expanded clones.

- | TRBJ1-6 | TRBV11-2 | - | TGTGCCAGCAGCTGGAGACAGACTTCACCCCTCCACTTT | CASSWRQTSPLHF
- | TRBJ2-3 | TRBV7-3 | - | TGTGCCAGCAGCCCCATCAGTGGAGATACGCAGTATTTT | CASSPISGDTQYF
- | TRBJ2-2 | TRBV11-3 | once | TGTGCCAGCAGCTTAGGTCGAGGGAGGGAGCTGTTTTTT | CASSLGRGRELFF
TRBD1 | TRBJ2-5 | TRBV28 | - | TGTGCCAGCAGACCTACAGGGGGCGCGGAGACCCAGTACTTC | CASRPTGGAETQYF
- | TRBJ1-1 | TRBV10-3 | - | TGTGCCATCAGTGAGTCGGGGCTCTGGGAAGCTTTCTTT | CAISESGLWEAFF
TRBD2 | TRBJ2-7 | TRBV10-1 | - | TGCGCCAGCAGTGTACTAGCGGGAGGCGAGCAGTACTTC | CASSVLAGGEQYF
- | TRBJ2-7 | TRBV2 | - | TGTGCCAGCTCCGAGGGGGCGGGGTCCTACGAGCAGTACTTC | CASSEGAGSYEQYF
- | TRBJ1-2 | TRBV12-3/TRBV12-4 | - | TGTGCCAGCAGTTTCTCGACAGAAGACTTC | CASSFSTEDF
- | TRBJ2-6 | TRBV5-6 | - | TGTGCCAGCAGGCTAGTGGGGCCTGGGGCCAACGTCCTGACTTTC | CASRLVGPGANVLTF
- | TRBJ2-3 | TRBV19 | - | TGTGCCAGTAGACGCCAACACACAGATACGCAGTATTTT | CASRRQHTDTQYF
TRBD1 | TRBJ2-3 | TRBV30 | - | TGTGCCTATGACAGGGGGTCGACAGATACGCAGTATTTT | CAYDRGSTDTQYF
- | TRBJ2-1 | TRBV29-1 | - | TGCAGCGTTGGTCCCAGCGGGTTCTCCTACAATGAGCAGTTCTTC | CSVGPSGFSYNEQFF
- | TRBJ2-3 | TRBV2 | - | TGTGCCAGTGGACAGCTCTCTAGCACAGATACGCAGTATTTT | CASGQLSSTDTQYF
TRBD1 | TRBJ2-7 | TRBV30 | - | TGTGCCTGGAGTCATGACCGGGACAGGGTCTACGAGCAGTACTTC | CAWSHDRDRVYEQYF
- | TRBJ1-1 | TRBV3-1/TRBV3-2 | - | TGTGCCAGCAGCCAAGGCCAGGCGTACACTGAAGCTTTCTTT | CASSQGQAYTEAFF
TRBD1 | TRBJ2-3 | TRBV27 | - | TGTGCCAGCAGCGCCGGGACAGGGAACACAGATACGCAGTATTTT | CASSAGTGNTDTQYF
TRBD1 | TRBJ1-4 | TRBV5-1 | - | TGCGCCAGCAGCTCGGGACAGGGGGTTGAAAAACTGTTTTTT | CASSSGQGVEKLFF
- | TRBJ2-3 | TRBV6-5 | - | TGTGCCAGCAGTTATCGCCGGGGCGGGGGCGATACGCAGTATTTT | CASSYRRGGGDTQYF
TRBD1 | TRBJ1-2 | TRBV9 | - | TGTGCCAGCAGCGCCCCGACAGGGGGTAACTATGGCTACACCTTC | CASSAPTGGNYGYTF
TRBD1 | TRBJ1-1 | TRBV2 | - | TGTGCCAGCCGGGACAGGAACACTGAAGCTTTCTTT | CASRDRNTEAFF
TRBD1 | TRBJ2-4 | TRBV29-1 | - | TGCAGCGTTGTAAGAGGGACAGGAGAAGCCAAAAACATTCAGTACTTC | CSVVRGTGEAKNIQYF
- | TRBJ2-2 | TRBV7-3 | - | TGTGCCAGCAGCCCCGCCGCCGAGGCCACCGGGGAGCTGTTTTTT | CASSPAAEATGELFF
- | TRBJ2-3 | TRBV5-1 | - | TGCGCCAGCAGCGGAGAACGGGGTCCAGATACGCAGTATTTT | CASSGERGPDTQYF
- | TRBJ2-4 | TRBV7-2 | - | TGTGCCAGCAGCTTAATGGGCGCCCAAAACATTCAGTACTTC | CASSLMGAQNIQYF
- | TRBJ1-4 | TRBV13 | once | TGTGCCAGCAGCCTTAGGCTGACAGTATCTAATGAAAAACTGTTTTTT | CASSLRLTVSNEKLFF
TRBD1 | TRBJ1-2 | TRBV28 | - | TGTGCCAGCAGTTTATTCCAGGGGGCGCAGTATGGCTACACCTTC | CASSLFQGAQYGYTF
TRBD2 | TRBJ2-3 | TRBV7-2 | - | TGTGCCAGCAGCTTAGGGCTAGCGGGGGGGGATACGCAGTATTTT | CASSLGLAGGDTQYF
- | TRBJ2-1 | TRBV11-3 | - | TGTGCCAGCAGTCGGGCGGGCACTAATGAGCAGTTCTTC | CASSRAGTNEQFF
- | TRBJ1-1 | TRBV10-3 | - | TGTGCCATGGACGACAGGCTGAACACTGAAGCTTTCTTT | CAMDDRLNTEAFF